The next 8 T cell receptor beta chains were all read from a single sample in a study of T-cell reconstitution after alpha-beta-depleted transplantation in children. TCRbeta library construction was performed incorporating unique molecular identifiers. TCRdb re-called the PCR reads through MiXCR, storing one row per CDR3 protein. The repertoire has about 640,000 distinct CDR3 sequences, over 10% of them found once; the top ten carry approximately 2%. The source was PBMCs, mostly from graft donor cells, collected 360 days after TCRalphabeta/CD19-depleted stem cell transplant. The source is a male patient younger than 18 who had a stem cell transplant for acute myeloid leukemia, so the T cells may come from the graft donor.

The chain carries TRBV25-1 and TRBJ2-6, with unresolved D. Germline lookup yields CDR1 MGHDK and CDR2 SYGVNS. V lost 6 bases and J lost 0, with 6 bases in between. The CDR3 is made up of 14 amino acids. In nucleotides, the CDR3 is TGTGCCAGCAGGGAAAACTCTGGGGCCAACGTCCTGACTTTC. Protein sequence: CASRENSGANVLTF.

In its sample, this clonotype was seen a few times. The rearrangement joins TRBV5-1 to TRBJ2-1; D may be TRBD1 or TRBD2 (6 bases each). Trimming shortened V by 0 bases and J by 5 bases, and 9 bases separated the two germline ends. The germline V gene encodes CDR1 SGHRS and CDR2 YFSETQ. This CDR3 is built from 14 residues. DNA for the CDR3: TGCGCCAGCAGCTTGGGGGGGGCTAACAATGAGCAGTTCTTC. Translating gives CASSLGGANNEQFF. The full variable domain, with the rest looked up from reference TRBV5-1 and TRBJ2-1, is KAGVTQTPRYLIKTRGQQVTLSCSPISGHRSVSWYQQTPGQGLQFLFEYFSETQRNKGNFPGRFSGRQFSNSRSEMNVSTLELGDSALYLCASSLGGANNEQFFGPGTRLTVL.

This clonotype was detected many times. The chain uses TRBV7-8 and TRBJ2-3; D call uncertain. V gave up 0 bases and J gave up 1 base, with 14 bases separating them. The germline V gene has CDR1 SGHVS and CDR2 FQNEAQ. The CDR3 length is 17 residues. The CDR3 DNA sequence: TGTGCCAGCAGCTTAGCTGTGGTGACGAGCGGCACAGATACGCAGTATTTT. As protein: CASSLAVVTSGTDTQYF.

This chain connects TRBV18 to TRBJ2-1; tentative D call: TRBD2 (5 bases). Per the germline V gene, CDR1 is KGHSH and CDR2 is LQKENI. Trimming shortened V by 3 bases and J by 0 bases, and 12 bases separated the two germline ends. The CDR3 consists of 16 residues. CDR3 nucleotides: TGTGCCAGCTCACCCGGGGTCTTAAGCTCCTACAATGAGCAGTTCTTC. As protein: CASSPGVLSSYNEQFF.

A few counts support this clonotype. CDR3 coding DNA: TGCGCCAGCAGCGTGGTTAGCGGCAAAGAGACCCAGTACTTC. It is translated as CASSVVSGKETQYF. The J gene is TRBJ2-5, the V gene TRBV5-1, with TRBD2 as a possible D gene (6 bases). V lost 4 bases, J lost 3 bases, and 13 bases lay in between. Germline-derived CDR1 and CDR2 are SGHRS and YFSETQ. The CDR3 is 14 residues long.

This clonotype was found many times. The CDR3 region has the DNA TGTGCCAGCAGCCAAGATGGGAACGAGCAGTACTTC. It specifies CASSQDGNEQYF. The chain has TRBV3-1 and TRBJ2-7; D not certain. The CDR3 is 12 residues long. Per the germline V gene, CDR1 is LGHDT and CDR2 is YNNKEL (reference sequence). V was trimmed by 0 bases and J by 5 bases, leaving 5 bases between them.

This clonotype was observed at least ten times. The gene calls are TRBV29-1 and TRBJ1-3; unclear D gene. Germline V gene data show CDR1 as SQVTM and CDR2 as ANQGSEA. The germline V and J ends were trimmed by 7 bases and 4 bases, with 5 bases remaining between them. This CDR3 contains 10 residues. CDR3 amino acids: CSAHGNTIYF. CDR3 nucleotide sequence: TGCAGCGCCCACGGAAACACCATATATTTT.

This rearrangement joins TRBV11-1 to TRBJ2-1, with 9 bases matching TRBD2. The V gene end was trimmed by 8 bases and the J gene end by 5 bases; junction bases not matched to a gene: 28. The CDR3 loop spans 21 amino acids. Germline V CDR1 and CDR2: SGHAT, FQDESV (reference sequence). The CDR3 nucleotides are TGTGCCAGCTCTGGACAGAACGCCGGGACTAGCACTCTCCTCAGCGACAATGAGCAGTTCTTC. Translated: CASSGQNAGTSTLLSDNEQFF. The whole variable domain, filled in from reference TRBV11-1 and TRBJ2-1, reads EAEVAQSPRYKITEKSQAVAFWCDPISGHATLYWYRQILGQGPELLVQFQDESVVDDSQLPKDRFSAERLKGVDSTLKIQPAELGDSAMYLCASSGQNAGTSTLLSDNEQFFGPGTRLTVL.